This entry lists 3 T cell receptor beta chains sequenced from one sample in a study of STAT5B mutations in CD4+ large granular lymphocyte leukemia. Some clones are missing from TCRdb's copy, which holds only in-frame ones; the method was immunoSEQ multiplex PCR. The table has tens of thousands of clones, about two thirds seen once. Material: CD4+ T cells from blood buffy coats. These receptors came from a human donor in good health.

The J gene is TRBJ2-1, the V gene TRBV14; D is uncertain. Germline lookup yields CDR1 SGHDN and CDR2 FVKESK. Between the trimmed V and J ends, which lost 0 bases and 3 bases, there was a span of 27 bases. This CDR3 comprises 21 residues. The CDR3 sequence: CASSQDGPGRRLSPLYNEQFF. CDR3 sequence (DNA): TGTGCCAGCAGCCAAGACGGCCCGGGCAGGCGTCTTAGTCCCCTCTACAATGAGCAGTTCTTC.

This clone turned up a few times. V gene TRBV4-3 combines with J gene TRBJ1-4; the D gene is possibly TRBD1 (5 bases). Germline CDR1 is LGHNA and CDR2 is YSLEER. The CDR3 is made up of 14 amino acids. V was shortened by 6 bases and J by 3 bases, with 11 bases between the two germline ends. The CDR3 spells CASSHDRANEKLFF. CDR3 sequence (DNA): TGCGCCAGCAGTCACGACAGAGCTAATGAAAAACTGTTTTTT.

The chain recombines TRBV4-2 with TRBJ1-4; D unclear. This CDR3 is built from 16 residues. Trimming removed 4 bases from V and 0 bases from J, with 12 bases in between. The germline V gene has CDR1 LGHNA and CDR2 YNFKEQ. CDR3 region: CASSPRQDATNEKLFF. The CDR3 coding sequence is TGTGCCAGCAGCCCTCGTCAGGATGCAACTAATGAAAAACTGTTTTTT.